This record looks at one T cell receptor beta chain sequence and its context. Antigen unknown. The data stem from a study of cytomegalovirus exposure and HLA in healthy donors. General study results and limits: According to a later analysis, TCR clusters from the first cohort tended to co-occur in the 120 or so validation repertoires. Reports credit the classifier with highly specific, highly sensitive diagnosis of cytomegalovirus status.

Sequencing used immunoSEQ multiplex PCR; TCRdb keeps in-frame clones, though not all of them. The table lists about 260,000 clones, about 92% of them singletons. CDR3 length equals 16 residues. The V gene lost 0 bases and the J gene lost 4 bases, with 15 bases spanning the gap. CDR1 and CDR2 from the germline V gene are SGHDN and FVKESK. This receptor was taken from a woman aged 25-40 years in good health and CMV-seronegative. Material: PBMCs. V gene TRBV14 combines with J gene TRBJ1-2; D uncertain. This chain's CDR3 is CASSQDVGTRGYGYTF. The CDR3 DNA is TGTGCCAGCAGCCAAGATGTGGGAACAAGAGGCTATGGCTACACCTTC.